Here is one TCR beta chain with its context. Its antigen remains unknown. The data belong to a study of cytomegalovirus exposure and HLA in healthy donors. The study, taken as a whole, reports: Specific recognition of CMV antigens was confirmed in vitro for a few chains (all CMV-associated). In a later analysis, common viral pathogens appeared linked to several of the most significant clusters.

With 4 bases removed from V and 1 base from J, the gap between germline ends came to 9 bases. Germline values: CDR1 MDHEN, CDR2 SYDVKM. The CDR3 runs to 14 residues. Primers: 60 Vbeta forward and 13 Jbeta reverse. The assay was immunoSEQ multiplex PCR, and TCRdb's table has in-frame clones only and misses some. The sample comprises around 130,000 clones, 77% of which are singletons, and 5.8% rests with the top ten. This TCR was sampled from a man aged 18 to 35 in good health and CMV-seropositive. This chain joins TRBV28 and TRBJ2-3, with TRBD1 as a possible D gene (6 bases). The sequenced material came from PBMCs. The CDR3 reads CASSSDRRTDTQYF. As DNA, the CDR3 is TGTGCCAGCAGTTCGGACAGACGCACAGATACGCAGTATTTT. The variable domain in full, completed from reference TRBV28 and TRBJ2-3, reads DVKVTQSSRYLVKRTGEKVFLECVQDMDHENMFWYRQDPGLGLRLIYFSYDVKMKEKGDIPEGYSVSREKKERFSLILESASTNQTSMYLCASSSDRRTDTQYFGPGTRLTVL.